These T cell receptor beta chains were read from a single sample in a study of B cell selection in AIRE deficiency. TCRdb keeps only in-frame clones here, not all; method: immunoSEQ multiplex PCR. The sample shows about 18,000 clones, just over 90% of them seen only once. The sample consisted of CD4+CD25+ Tregs sorted from PBMCs. Source of these receptors: a human donor in good health. Each CDR3 is given with its conserved first and last residue. D genes are given only for firm matches. The size field is filled for only some rows; it gives once, few, many or a size class.

j_call v_call d_call clone_size cdr3_aa cdr3_nt
TRBJ1-5 TRBV19 TRBD1 . CASSSRQGSNQPQHF TGTGCCAGTAGTAGTAGACAGGGAAGCAATCAGCCCCAGCATTTT
TRBJ2-7 TRBV5-5 . . CASSLLGSVSYEQYF TGTGCCAGCAGCCTCCTCGGGAGTGTATCCTACGAGCAGTACTTC
TRBJ2-3 TRBV7-2 TRBD2 . CASSLTSGRGTDTQYF TGTGCCAGCAGCTTGACTAGCGGGAGAGGGACAGATACGCAGTATTTT
TRBJ2-1 TRBV10-1 TRBD2 . CASSKLADYNEQFF TGCGCCAGCAGTAAACTAGCGGACTACAATGAGCAGTTCTTC
TRBJ2-1 TRBV6-5 . . CASSLLGGNEQFF TGTGCCAGCAGCCTCCTTGGGGGCAATGAGCAGTTCTTC
TRBJ1-5 TRBV6-1 . . CASSADRDGYQPQHF TGTGCCAGCAGCGCCGACCGGGACGGCTATCAGCCCCAGCATTTT
TRBJ2-1 TRBV30 . . CAWSVGGGVAYNEQFF TGTGCCTGGAGTGTAGGAGGTGGGGTAGCCTACAATGAGCAGTTCTTC
TRBJ2-5 TRBV30 . . CAWSQSEETQYF TGTGCCTGGAGTCAATCCGAAGAGACCCAGTACTTC
TRBJ2-1 TRBV15 . . CATSRDGGSSYNEQFF TGTGCCACCAGCAGAGACGGCGGCAGCTCCTACAATGAGCAGTTCTTC
TRBJ2-7 TRBV18 . . CASSPSGEQYF TGTGCCAGCTCACCAAGTGGAGAGCAGTACTTC
TRBJ1-5 TRBV5-5 . . CASSLVWGGNQPQHF TGTGCCAGCAGCTTGGTCTGGGGAGGCAATCAGCCCCAGCATTTT
TRBJ1-1 TRBV15 . few CATSRDLREMNTEAFF TGTGCCACCAGCAGAGATCTTCGGGAGATGAACACTGAAGCTTTCTTT
TRBJ1-2 TRBV6-5 TRBD1 . CASSYTTGNYGYTF TGTGCCAGCAGTTACACGACAGGGAATTATGGCTACACCTTC
TRBJ2-3 TRBV28 . once CASSEGFTDTQYF TGTGCCAGCAGTGAGGGGTTCACAGATACGCAGTATTTT
TRBJ1-1 TRBV9 . . CASSVGGAGVEAFF TGTGCCAGCAGCGTAGGTGGGGCAGGGGTTGAAGCTTTCTTT
TRBJ1-2 TRBV28 . . CASSLGLGGYTF TGTGCCAGCAGTTTAGGCCTGGGAGGCTACACCTTC
TRBJ2-1 TRBV7-9 TRBD2 . CASSLGASGSYNEQFF TGTGCCAGCAGCTTAGGTGCTAGCGGCAGCTACAATGAGCAGTTCTTC
TRBJ2-3 TRBV11-2 TRBD2 . CASSPTGLTPDTQYF TGTGCCAGCAGCCCGACGGGACTAACCCCAGATACGCAGTATTTT
TRBJ1-1 TRBV5-4 . . CASSLEGHMNTEAFF TGTGCCAGCAGCTTGGAGGGACATATGAACACTGAAGCTTTCTTT
TRBJ1-6 TRBV7-2 . . CASSLTGTRSPLHF TGTGCCAGCAGCCTCACGGGGACACGGTCACCCCTCCACTTT
TRBJ2-1 TRBV6-1 . . CASAGSGGPNEQFF TGTGCCAGCGCCGGAAGCGGAGGGCCGAATGAGCAGTTCTTC
TRBJ2-2 TRBV7-7 . . CASSPGHTGELFF TGCGCCAGCAGCCCGGGGCACACCGGGGAGCTGTTTTTT
TRBJ1-2 TRBV19 . . CASTDQLYGYTF TGTGCCAGTACGGACCAACTCTATGGCTACACCTTC
TRBJ2-3 TRBV10-1 . . CASSDSRIGSTDTQYF TGCGCCAGCAGTGATAGTAGAATCGGTAGCACAGATACGCAGTATTTT
TRBJ2-1 TRBV27 . . CASSFGSGGARQFF TGTGCCAGCAGTTTTGGGAGTGGAGGGGCGCGGCAGTTCTTC
TRBJ1-1 TRBV19 . . CASLTGRAGTEAFF TGTGCCAGCCTCACCGGAAGGGCTGGTACTGAAGCTTTCTTT
TRBJ1-1 TRBV19 . . CASSIRGGHTEAFF TGTGCCAGTAGTATCAGGGGCGGACACACTGAAGCTTTCTTT
TRBJ2-6 TRBV30 . . CAWSVSSSGANVLTF TGTGCCTGGAGTGTATCCAGCTCTGGGGCCAACGTCCTGACTTTC
TRBJ1-5 TRBV10-3 . . CAISDLKRTDSNQPQHF TGTGCCATCAGTGACCTAAAACGGACAGATAGCAATCAGCCCCAGCATTTT
TRBJ2-3 TRBV30 TRBD2 . CAWRGGTSGSYTQYF TGTGCCTGGAGGGGGGGGACTAGCGGGAGTTATACGCAGTATTTT
TRBJ1-4 TRBV28 . once CASSLSGNEKLFF TGTGCCAGCAGTTTAAGTGGGAATGAAAAACTGTTTTTT
TRBJ1-6 TRBV25-1 . . CASSAQGRAASPLHF TGTGCCAGCAGTGCACAGGGCAGGGCGGCTTCACCCCTCCACTTT
TRBJ2-5 TRBV25-1 TRBD1 . CASSDSRGPETQYF TGTGCCAGCAGTGATTCCAGGGGGCCTGAGACCCAGTACTTC
TRBJ2-2 TRBV5-1 . . CASSFPTGNTGELFF TGCGCCAGCAGCTTCCCAACAGGGAACACCGGGGAGCTGTTTTTT
TRBJ2-5 TRBV7-9 . once CASSLNGVYQETQYF TGTGCCAGCAGCTTAAATGGGGTCTACCAAGAGACCCAGTACTTC
TRBJ2-1 TRBV18 TRBD2 . CASSPMTSGRAVEQFF TGTGCCAGCTCACCCATGACTAGCGGGAGGGCGGTCGAGCAGTTCTTC
TRBJ1-5 TRBV27 . . CASSLMRNQPQHF TGTGCCAGCAGTTTAATGAGGAATCAGCCCCAGCATTTT
TRBJ2-2 TRBV7-2 TRBD2 . CASSMGLAGGRELFF TGTGCCAGCAGCATGGGACTAGCGGGAGGCCGGGAGCTGTTTTTT